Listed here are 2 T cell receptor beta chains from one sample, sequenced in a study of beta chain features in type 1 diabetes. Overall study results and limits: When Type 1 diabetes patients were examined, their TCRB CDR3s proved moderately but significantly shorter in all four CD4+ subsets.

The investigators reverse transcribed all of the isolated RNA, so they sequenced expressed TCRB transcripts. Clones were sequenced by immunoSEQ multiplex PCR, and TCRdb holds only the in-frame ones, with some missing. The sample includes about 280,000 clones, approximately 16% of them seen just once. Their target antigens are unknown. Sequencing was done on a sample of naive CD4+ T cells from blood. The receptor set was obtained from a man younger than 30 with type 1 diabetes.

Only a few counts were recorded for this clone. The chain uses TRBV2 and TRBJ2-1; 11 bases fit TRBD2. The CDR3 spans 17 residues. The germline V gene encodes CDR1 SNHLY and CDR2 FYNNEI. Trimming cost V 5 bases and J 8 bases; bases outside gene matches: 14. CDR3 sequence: CASSRYSGRARRHEQFF. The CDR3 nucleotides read TGTGCCAGCAGTCGCTATAGCGGGAGGGCCCGTCGGCATGAGCAGTTCTTC.

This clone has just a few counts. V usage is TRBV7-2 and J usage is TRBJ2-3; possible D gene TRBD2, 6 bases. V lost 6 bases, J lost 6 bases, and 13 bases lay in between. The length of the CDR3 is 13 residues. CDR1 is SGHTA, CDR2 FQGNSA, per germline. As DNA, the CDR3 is TGTGCCAGCAGTTCTAGGCGGGGCGATACGCAGTATTTT. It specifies CASSSRRGDTQYF.